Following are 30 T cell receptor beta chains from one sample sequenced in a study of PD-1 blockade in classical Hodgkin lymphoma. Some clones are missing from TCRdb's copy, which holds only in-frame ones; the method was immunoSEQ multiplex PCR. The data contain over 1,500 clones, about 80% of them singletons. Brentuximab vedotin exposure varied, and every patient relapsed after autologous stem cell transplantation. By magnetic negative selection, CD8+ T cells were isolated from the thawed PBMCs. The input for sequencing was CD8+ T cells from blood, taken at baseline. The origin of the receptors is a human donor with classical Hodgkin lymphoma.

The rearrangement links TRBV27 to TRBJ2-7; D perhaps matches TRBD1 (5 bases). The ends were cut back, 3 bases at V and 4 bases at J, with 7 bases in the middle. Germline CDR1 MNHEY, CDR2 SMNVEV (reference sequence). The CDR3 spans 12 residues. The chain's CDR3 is CASSLQGYEQYF. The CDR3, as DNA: TGTGCCAGCAGTTTGCAGGGTTACGAGCAGTACTTC.

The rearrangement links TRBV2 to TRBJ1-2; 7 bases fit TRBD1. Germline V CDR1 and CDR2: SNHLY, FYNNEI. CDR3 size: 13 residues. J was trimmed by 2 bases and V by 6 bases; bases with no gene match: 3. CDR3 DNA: TGTGCCAGCAGCCAGACAGGGAACTATGGCTACACCTTC. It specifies CASSQTGNYGYTF. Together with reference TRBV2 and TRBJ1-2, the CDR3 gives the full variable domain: EPEVTQTPSHQVTQMGQEVILRCVPISNHLYFYWYRQILGQKVEFLVSFYNNEISEKSEIFDDQFSVERPDGSNFTLKIRSTKLEDSAMYFCASSQTGNYGYTFGSGTRLTVV.

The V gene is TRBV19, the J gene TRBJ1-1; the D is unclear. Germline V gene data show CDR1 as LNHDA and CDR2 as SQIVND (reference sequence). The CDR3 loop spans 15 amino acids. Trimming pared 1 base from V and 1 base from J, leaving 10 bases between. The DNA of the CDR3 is TGTGCCAGTAGTATAGGATCCGACGGGAACACTGAAGCTTTCTTT. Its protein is CASSIGSDGNTEAFF.

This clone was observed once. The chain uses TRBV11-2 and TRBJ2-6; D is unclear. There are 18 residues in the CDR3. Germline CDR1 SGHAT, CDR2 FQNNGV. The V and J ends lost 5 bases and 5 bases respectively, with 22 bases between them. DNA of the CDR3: TGTGCCAGCAGCCTATTCGTCAAGCAACAAAGTCGGGCCAACGTCCTGACTTTC. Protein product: CASSLFVKQQSRANVLTF. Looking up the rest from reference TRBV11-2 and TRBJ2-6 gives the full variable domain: EAGVAQSPRYKIIEKRQSVAFWCNPISGHATLYWYQQILGQGPKLLIQFQNNGVVDDSQLPKDRFSAERLKGVDSTLKIQPAKLEDSAVYLCASSLFVKQQSRANVLTFGAGSRLTVL.

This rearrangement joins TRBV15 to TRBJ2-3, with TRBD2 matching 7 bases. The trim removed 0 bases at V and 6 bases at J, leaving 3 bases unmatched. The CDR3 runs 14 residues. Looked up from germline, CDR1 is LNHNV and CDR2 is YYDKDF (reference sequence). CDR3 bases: TGTGCCACCAGCAGAGAGCGGGAGCTGGATACGCAGTATTTT. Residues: CATSRERELDTQYF.

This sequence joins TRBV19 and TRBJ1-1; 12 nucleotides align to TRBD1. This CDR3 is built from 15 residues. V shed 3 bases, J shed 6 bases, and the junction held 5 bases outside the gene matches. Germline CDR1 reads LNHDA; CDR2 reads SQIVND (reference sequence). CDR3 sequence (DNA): TGTGCCAGTAGTATGGGACAGGGGGCGGGAGCTGAAGCTTTCTTT. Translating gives CASSMGQGAGAEAFF.

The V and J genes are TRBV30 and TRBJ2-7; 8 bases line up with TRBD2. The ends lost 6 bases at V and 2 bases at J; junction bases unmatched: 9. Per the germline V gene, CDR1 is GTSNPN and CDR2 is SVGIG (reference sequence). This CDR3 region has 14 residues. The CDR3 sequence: CACEGTGGPYEQYF. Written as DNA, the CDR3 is TGTGCCTGTGAGGGAACGGGAGGGCCCTACGAGCAGTACTTC.

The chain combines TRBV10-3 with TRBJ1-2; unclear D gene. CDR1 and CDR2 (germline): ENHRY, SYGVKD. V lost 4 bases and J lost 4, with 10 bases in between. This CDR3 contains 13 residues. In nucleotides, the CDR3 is TGTGCCATCAGTGTGGCTTACCCCTATGGCTACACCTTC. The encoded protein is CAISVAYPYGYTF.

CDR3 in amino acids: CASMIGPASYEQYF. The CDR3, as DNA: TGTGCCAGCATGATCGGACCGGCGTCCTACGAGCAGTACTTC. The V gene is TRBV27, the J gene TRBJ2-7; D unclear. Germline loops: CDR1 MNHEY, CDR2 SMNVEV (reference sequence). Trimming left V 7 bases short and J 1 base short, with 14 bases between. The CDR3 spans 14 residues.

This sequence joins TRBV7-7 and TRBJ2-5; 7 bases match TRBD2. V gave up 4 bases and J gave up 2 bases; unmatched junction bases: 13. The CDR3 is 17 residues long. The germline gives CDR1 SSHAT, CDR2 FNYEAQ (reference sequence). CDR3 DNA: TGTGCCAGCAGCTCCCGGGAGGCCCAACTAGCTCAAGAGACCCAGTACTTC. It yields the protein CASSSREAQLAQETQYF.

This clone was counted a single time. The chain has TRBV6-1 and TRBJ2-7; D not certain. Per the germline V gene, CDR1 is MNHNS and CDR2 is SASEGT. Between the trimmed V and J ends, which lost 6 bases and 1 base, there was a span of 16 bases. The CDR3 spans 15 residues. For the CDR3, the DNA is TGTGCCAGCAGGGATGAGAGACACCCTTCCTACGAGCAGTACTTC. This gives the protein CASRDERHPSYEQYF.

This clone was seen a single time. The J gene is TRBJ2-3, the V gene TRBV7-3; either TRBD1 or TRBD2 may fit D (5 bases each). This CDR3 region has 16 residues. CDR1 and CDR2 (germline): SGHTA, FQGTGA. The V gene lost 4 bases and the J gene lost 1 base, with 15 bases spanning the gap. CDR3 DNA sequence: TGTGCCAGCAGCTCCCCCCGGGACGGGGGCACAGATACGCAGTATTTT. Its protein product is CASSSPRDGGTDTQYF.

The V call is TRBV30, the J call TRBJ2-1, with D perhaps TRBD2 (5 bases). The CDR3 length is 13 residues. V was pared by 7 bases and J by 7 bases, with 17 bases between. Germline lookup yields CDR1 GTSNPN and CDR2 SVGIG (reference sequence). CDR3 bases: TGTGCCTTCCTCAGAGCGGATTCTAATGAGCAGTTCTTC. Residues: CAFLRADSNEQFF.

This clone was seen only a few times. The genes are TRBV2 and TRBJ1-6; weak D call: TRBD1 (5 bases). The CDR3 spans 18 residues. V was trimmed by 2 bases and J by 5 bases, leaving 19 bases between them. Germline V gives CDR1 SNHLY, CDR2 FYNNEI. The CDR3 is CASSEWGVRVRNNSPLHF. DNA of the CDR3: TGTGCCAGCAGTGAATGGGGGGTGAGAGTGAGGAATAATTCACCCCTCCACTTT. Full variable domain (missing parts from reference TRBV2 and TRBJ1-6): EPEVTQTPSHQVTQMGQEVILRCVPISNHLYFYWYRQILGQKVEFLVSFYNNEISEKSEIFDDQFSVERPDGSNFTLKIRSTKLEDSAMYFCASSEWGVRVRNNSPLHFGNGTRLTVT.

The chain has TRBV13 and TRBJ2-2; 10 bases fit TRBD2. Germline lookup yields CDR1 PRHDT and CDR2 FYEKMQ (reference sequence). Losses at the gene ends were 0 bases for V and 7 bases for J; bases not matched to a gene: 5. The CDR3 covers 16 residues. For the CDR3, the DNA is TGTGCCAGCAGCTTAGGAAGCGGGGGGGCCGTCGGGGAGCTGTTTTTT. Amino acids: CASSLGSGGAVGELFF.

CDR3 in DNA: TGCGCCAGCAGCGCAGGGGCGGCTGTGAACACTGAAGCTTTCTTT. Amino acids: CASSAGAAVNTEAFF. This chain links TRBV4-1 with TRBJ1-1; the D gene is possibly TRBD1 (6 bases). V lost 5 bases, J lost 0 bases, and 13 bases lay in between. The germline V gene encodes CDR1 MGHRA and CDR2 YSYEKL. The CDR3 spans 15 residues.

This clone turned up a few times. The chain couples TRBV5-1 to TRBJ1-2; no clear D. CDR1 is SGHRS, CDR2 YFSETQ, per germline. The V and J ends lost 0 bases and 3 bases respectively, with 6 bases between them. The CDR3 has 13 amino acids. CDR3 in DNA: TGCGCCAGCAGCTTGGTTCACCACTATGGCTACACCTTC. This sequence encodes CASSLVHHYGYTF. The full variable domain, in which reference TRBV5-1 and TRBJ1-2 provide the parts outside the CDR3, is KAGVTQTPRYLIKTRGQQVTLSCSPISGHRSVSWYQQTPGQGLQFLFEYFSETQRNKGNFPGRFSGRQFSNSRSEMNVSTLELGDSALYLCASSLVHHYGYTFGSGTRLTVV.

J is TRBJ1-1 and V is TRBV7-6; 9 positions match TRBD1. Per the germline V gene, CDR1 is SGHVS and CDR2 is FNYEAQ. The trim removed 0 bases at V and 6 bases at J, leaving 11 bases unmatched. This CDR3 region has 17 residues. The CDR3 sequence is CASSLAGVRDRAPEAFF. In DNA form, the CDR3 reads TGTGCCAGCAGCTTAGCGGGGGTACGGGACAGGGCCCCTGAAGCTTTCTTT.

The CDR3 is CASSSDISSGNTIYF. The CDR3 region has the DNA TGTGCCAGCAGTTCGGACATAAGCTCTGGAAACACCATATATTTT. The rearrangement joins TRBV5-8 to TRBJ1-3; tentative D call: TRBD1 (5 bases). The V gene's germline CDR1 is SGHTS and CDR2 YDEGEE. V lost 5 bases and J 0 bases, leaving 12 bases between the germline ends. The CDR3 loop spans 15 amino acids.

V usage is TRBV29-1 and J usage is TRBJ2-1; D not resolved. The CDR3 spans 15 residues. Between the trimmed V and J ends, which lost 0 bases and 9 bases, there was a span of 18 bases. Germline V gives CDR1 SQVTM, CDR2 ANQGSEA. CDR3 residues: CSVEDSLSSSGEQFF. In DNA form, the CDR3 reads TGCAGCGTTGAAGATAGCCTGTCTAGTAGTGGTGAGCAGTTCTTC.

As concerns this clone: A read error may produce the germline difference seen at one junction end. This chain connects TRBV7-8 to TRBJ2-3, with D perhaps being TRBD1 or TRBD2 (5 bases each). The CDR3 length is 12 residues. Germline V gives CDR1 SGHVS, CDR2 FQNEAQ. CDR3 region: CASSLGADKASF. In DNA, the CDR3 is TGTGCCAGCAGCCTCGGGGCGGACAAGGCTTCTTTT.

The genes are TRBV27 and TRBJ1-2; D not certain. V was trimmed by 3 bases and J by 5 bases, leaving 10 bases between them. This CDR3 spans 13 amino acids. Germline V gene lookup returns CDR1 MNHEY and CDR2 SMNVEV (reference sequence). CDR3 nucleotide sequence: TGTGCCAGCAGTTTGGCTATAGGGTATGGCTACACCTTC. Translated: CASSLAIGYGYTF.

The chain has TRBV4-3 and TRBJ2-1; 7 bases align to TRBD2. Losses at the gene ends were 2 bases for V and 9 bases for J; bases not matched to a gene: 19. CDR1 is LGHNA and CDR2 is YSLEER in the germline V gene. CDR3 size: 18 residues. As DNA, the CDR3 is TGCGCCAGCAGCCAATACCCCAATTTGACTAGCAGTTGTTGTGAGCAGTTCTTC. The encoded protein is CASSQYPNLTSSCCEQFF.

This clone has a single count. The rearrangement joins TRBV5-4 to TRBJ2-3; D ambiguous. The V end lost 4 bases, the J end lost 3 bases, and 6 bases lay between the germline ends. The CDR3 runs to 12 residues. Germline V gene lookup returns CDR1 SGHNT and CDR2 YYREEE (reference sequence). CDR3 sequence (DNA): TGTGCCAGCAGCCCATCGACAGATACGCAGTATTTT. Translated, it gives CASSPSTDTQYF.

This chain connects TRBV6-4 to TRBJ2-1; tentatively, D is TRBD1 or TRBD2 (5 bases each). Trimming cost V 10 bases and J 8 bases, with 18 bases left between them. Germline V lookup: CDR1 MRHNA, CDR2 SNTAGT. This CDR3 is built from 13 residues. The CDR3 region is CATAWGIGYEQFF. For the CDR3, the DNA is TGTGCCACCGCGTGGGGGATTGGGTATGAGCAGTTCTTC.

This CDR3 reads CASSSWVTGYEQYF. For the CDR3, the DNA is TGTGCCAGCAGCTCTTGGGTGACAGGCTACGAGCAGTACTTC. This chain uses TRBV5-6 with TRBJ2-7, with a possible D match to TRBD1 (6 bases). V dropped 3 bases and J dropped 3 bases, with 13 bases sitting between them. The CDR3 runs to 14 residues. Germline V gene lookup returns CDR1 SGHDT and CDR2 YYEEEE.

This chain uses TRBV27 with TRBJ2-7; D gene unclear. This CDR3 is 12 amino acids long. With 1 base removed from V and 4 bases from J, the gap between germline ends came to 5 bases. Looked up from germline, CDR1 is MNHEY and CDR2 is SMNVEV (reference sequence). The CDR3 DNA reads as TGTGCCAGCAGTTTATACGGTTACGAGCAGTACTTC. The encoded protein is CASSLYGYEQYF.

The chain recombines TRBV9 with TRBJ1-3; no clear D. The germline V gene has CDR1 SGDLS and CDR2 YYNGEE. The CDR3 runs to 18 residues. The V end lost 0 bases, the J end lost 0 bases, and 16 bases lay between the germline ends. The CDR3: CASSVGDAQFLSGNTIYF. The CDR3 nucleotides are TGTGCCAGCAGCGTAGGGGATGCACAGTTCCTCTCTGGAAACACCATATATTTT.

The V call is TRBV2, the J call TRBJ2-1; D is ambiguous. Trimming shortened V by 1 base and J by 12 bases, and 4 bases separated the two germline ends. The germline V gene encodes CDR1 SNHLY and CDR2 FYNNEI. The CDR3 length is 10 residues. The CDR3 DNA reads TGTGCCAGCAGTGAAGGGCGGCAGTTCTTC. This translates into CASSEGRQFF.

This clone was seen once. CDR3 nucleotide sequence: TGTGCCAGCAGATCCACTGAAGCTTTCTTT. It codes for CASRSTEAFF. This sequence joins TRBV2 and TRBJ1-1; no clear D gene. Trimming removed 6 bases from V and 4 bases from J, with 3 bases in between. Germline loops: CDR1 SNHLY, CDR2 FYNNEI. The CDR3 covers 10 residues. The variable domain in full, with the rest retrieved from reference TRBV2 and TRBJ1-1, is EPEVTQTPSHQVTQMGQEVILRCVPISNHLYFYWYRQILGQKVEFLVSFYNNEISEKSEIFDDQFSVERPDGSNFTLKIRSTKLEDSAMYFCASRSTEAFFGQGTRLTVV.